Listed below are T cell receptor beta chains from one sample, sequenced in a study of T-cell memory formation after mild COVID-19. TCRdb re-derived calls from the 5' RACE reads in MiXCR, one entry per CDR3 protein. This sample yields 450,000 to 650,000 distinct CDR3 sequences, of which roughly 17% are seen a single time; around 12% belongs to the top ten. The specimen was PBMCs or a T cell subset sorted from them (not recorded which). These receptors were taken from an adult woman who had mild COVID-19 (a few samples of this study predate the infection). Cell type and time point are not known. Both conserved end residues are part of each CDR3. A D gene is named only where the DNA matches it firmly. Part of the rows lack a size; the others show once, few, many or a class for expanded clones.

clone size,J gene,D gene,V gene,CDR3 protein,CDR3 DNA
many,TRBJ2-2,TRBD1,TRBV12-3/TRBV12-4,CASSPGQGLTGELFF,TGTGCCAGCAGTCCCGGACAGGGCTTGACCGGGGAGCTGTTTTTT
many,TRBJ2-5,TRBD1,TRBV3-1,CASSQGQGGGTQYF,TGTGCCAGCAGCCAAGGACAGGGGGGGGGGACCCAGTACTTC
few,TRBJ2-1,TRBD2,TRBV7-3,CASSSTSGRTNEQFF,TGTGCCAGCAGCTCTACTAGCGGGAGGACCAATGAGCAGTTCTTC
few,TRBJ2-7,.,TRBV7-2,CASSALTTRGGEQYF,TGTGCCAGCAGCGCATTGACTACCCGGGGAGGCGAGCAGTACTTC
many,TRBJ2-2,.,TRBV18,CASSPPGLKNTGELFF,TGTGCCAGCTCACCTCCGGGACTCAAGAACACCGGGGAGCTGTTTTTT
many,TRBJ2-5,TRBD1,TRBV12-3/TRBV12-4,CASSNQVLRDREETQYF,TGTGCCAGCAGCAACCAAGTACTCCGGGACAGGGAAGAGACCCAGTACTTC
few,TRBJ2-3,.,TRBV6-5,CASSYPEDDTQYF,TGTGCCAGCAGTTACCCAGAAGATGATACGCAGTATTTT
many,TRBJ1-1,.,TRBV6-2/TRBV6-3,CASSYGTPNTEAFF,TGTGCCAGCAGTTACGGGACACCGAACACTGAAGCTTTCTTT
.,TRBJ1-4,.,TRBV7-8,CASSFSTPGATNEKLFF,TGTGCCAGCAGCTTTTCAACCCCCGGAGCAACTAATGAAAAACTGTTTTTT
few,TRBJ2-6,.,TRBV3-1,CASSQDAVSLSGANVLTF,TGTGCCAGCAGCCAAGATGCGGTCTCCCTATCTGGGGCCAACGTCCTGACTTTC
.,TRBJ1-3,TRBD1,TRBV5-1,CASSYGTGRFGNTIYF,TGCGCCAGCAGCTATGGGACAGGGCGCTTTGGAAACACCATATATTTT
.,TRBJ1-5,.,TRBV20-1,CSAPTRAKGGYSNQPQHF,TGCAGTGCTCCTACCCGGGCAAAGGGGGGTTATAGCAATCAGCCCCAGCATTTT
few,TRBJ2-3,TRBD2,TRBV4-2,CASSRGLAPSTDTQYF,TGTGCCAGCAGCCGGGGACTAGCGCCTAGCACAGATACGCAGTATTTT
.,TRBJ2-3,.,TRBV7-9,CASSSNLPGGSDTQYF,TGTGCCAGCAGCTCTAACCTCCCCGGGGGTTCGGATACGCAGTATTTT
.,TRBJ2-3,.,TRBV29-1,CSVETASTDTQYF,TGCAGCGTTGAAACGGCTAGCACAGATACGCAGTATTTT
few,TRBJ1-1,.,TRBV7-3,CASSLGHQLSNTEAFF,TGTGCCAGCAGCTTGGGACACCAACTCTCGAACACTGAAGCTTTCTTT
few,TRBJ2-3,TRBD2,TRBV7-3,CASASGLSTDTQYF,TGTGCCAGCGCTAGCGGCCTTAGCACAGATACGCAGTATTTT
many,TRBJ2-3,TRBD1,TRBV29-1,CSVVGQVPDTQYF,TGCAGCGTTGTAGGACAGGTCCCAGATACGCAGTATTTT
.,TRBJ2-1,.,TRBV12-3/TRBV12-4,CASSLYVTNNEQFF,TGTGCCAGCAGTTTGTATGTGACAAACAATGAGCAGTTCTTC
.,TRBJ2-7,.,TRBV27,CASSPLTGQFYYEQYF,TGTGCCAGCAGTCCTCTCACGGGACAATTCTACTACGAGCAGTACTTC
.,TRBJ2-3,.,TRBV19,CASSPGTRDTQYF,TGTGCCAGTAGTCCGGGGACCAGGGATACGCAGTATTTT
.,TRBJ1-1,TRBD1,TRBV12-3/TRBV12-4,CASSLAAGQGATEAFF,TGTGCCAGCAGTTTAGCGGCAGGACAGGGGGCGACTGAAGCTTTCTTT
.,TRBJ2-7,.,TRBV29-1,CSVEVMSYEQYF,TGCAGCGTTGAGGTGATGTCCTACGAGCAGTACTTC